The entry that follows covers one T cell receptor (beta chain) sequence. The sample originates from a study of long-term antiretroviral therapy in people with HIV. The CDR3 is 14 amino acids. Germline lookup yields CDR1 SGDLS and CDR2 YYNGEE. V was trimmed by 0 bases and J by 2 bases, leaving 8 bases between them. Version v3.0 of the immunoSEQ assay ran at survey level. Method: immunoSEQ multiplex PCR; TCRdb's copy keeps in-frame clones and lacks some. The sample includes over 20,000 clones, about 88% seen only once; the top ten take 6.4%. This chain joins TRBV9 and TRBJ1-2, with D possibly TRBD1 on 5 matching bases. Here the sequenced sample was unsorted PBMCs, taken 0.6 years after starting antiretroviral therapy. The TCR originated in a man aged 55 to 70 with HIV. CDR3 DNA sequence: TGTGCCAGCAGCGTAGGACAGACGAACTATGGCTACACCTTC. It yields the protein CASSVGQTNYGYTF.